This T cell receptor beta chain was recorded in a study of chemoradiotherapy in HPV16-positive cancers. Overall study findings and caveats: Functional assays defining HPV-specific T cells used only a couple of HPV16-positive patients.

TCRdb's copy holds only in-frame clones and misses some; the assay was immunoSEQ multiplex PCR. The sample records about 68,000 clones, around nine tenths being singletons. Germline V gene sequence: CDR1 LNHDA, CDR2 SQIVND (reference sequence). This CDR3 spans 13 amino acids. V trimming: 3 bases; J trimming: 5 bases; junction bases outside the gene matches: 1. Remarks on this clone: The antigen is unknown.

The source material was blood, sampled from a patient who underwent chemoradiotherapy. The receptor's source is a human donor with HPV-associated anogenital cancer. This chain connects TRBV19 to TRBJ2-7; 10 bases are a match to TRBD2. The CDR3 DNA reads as TGTGCCAGTAGTATTGGGACTAGCGACGAGCAGTACTTC. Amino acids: CASSIGTSDEQYF.